What follows are 27 T cell receptor beta chains derived from one specimen sequenced in a study. MiXCR, run by TCRdb on the RT-PCR reads, gives a single entry per CDR3 protein. This table holds more than 600,000 distinct CDR3 sequences, 13% to 15% found once. The specimen sequenced was memory CD4+ T cells from blood. The receptors come from a female donor in good health, serving as a healthy control.

The V and J genes are TRBV12-3 or TRBV12-4 and TRBJ2-3; 8 bases map to TRBD2. This CDR3 has 13 residues. The trim removed 8 bases at V and 6 bases at J, leaving 7 bases unmatched. The CDR3 bases are TGTGCCAGCGCGAGGCGGGGGGAGGATACGCAGTATTTT. Protein product: CASARRGEDTQYF.

The chain couples TRBV24-1 to TRBJ1-5; a weak D match, TRBD1 (5 bases). Germline loops: CDR1 KGHDR, CDR2 SFDVKD. The CDR3 extends over 14 amino acids. V lost 3 bases, J lost 5 bases, and 10 bases lay in between. The CDR3 sequence: CATSDRQGYQPQHF. The DNA of the CDR3 is TGTGCCACCAGTGATAGGCAGGGATATCAGCCCCAGCATTTT.

J is TRBJ2-6 and V is TRBV25-1; D is unresolved. This CDR3 region has 15 residues. Trimming removed 3 bases at V and 0 bases at J, with 6 bases between. Per the germline V gene, CDR1 is MGHDK and CDR2 is SYGVNS. Here the CDR3 DNA reads TGTGCCAGCAGTGATTGGATCTCTGGGGCCAACGTCCTGACTTTC. Its translation: CASSDWISGANVLTF.

The gene calls are TRBV6-6 and TRBJ1-5; possibly TRBD1 for D (6 bases). V gave up 5 bases and J gave up 3 bases, with 8 bases separating them. The CDR3 covers 13 residues. CDR1 and CDR2 from the germline V gene are MNHNY and SVGAGI (reference sequence). In DNA form, the CDR3 reads TGTGCCAGCAGTACGGGACACAATCAGCCCCAGCATTTT. Its translation is CASSTGHNQPQHF.

This clonotype was seen many times. The genes are TRBV12-3 or TRBV12-4 and TRBJ2-5; 12 positions match TRBD2. After removal of 8 bases from V and 0 bases from J, the junction contained 1 base not matched to a gene. This CDR3 is 14 amino acids long. CDR3 sequence reads: CASGLAGYQETQYF. As DNA, the CDR3 is TGTGCCAGCGGACTAGCGGGGTACCAAGAGACCCAGTACTTC.

This clonotype came up a few times. The V and J genes are TRBV20-1 and TRBJ1-4, with 11 bases that match TRBD1. The germline gives CDR1 DFQATT, CDR2 SNEGSKA (reference sequence). The CDR3 spans 14 residues. V shed 7 bases and J 7 bases; nucleotides not matched to a gene: 8. The CDR3 DNA is TGCAGTGTTAAGAGGGGACAGGGGGTTGAAAAACTGTTTTTT. Its protein is CSVKRGQGVEKLFF.

This clonotype has a handful of counts. The chain carries TRBV6-2 or TRBV6-3 and TRBJ1-6, with no clear D. CDR1 MNHEY and CDR2 SVGEGT come from the germline V gene. V was cut by 7 bases and J by 4 bases, with 14 bases left in between. The CDR3 totals 15 residues. CDR3 protein: CASIHAGIYNSPLHF. DNA for the CDR3: TGTGCCAGCATCCACGCCGGGATATATAATTCACCCCTCCACTTT.

There are many counts of this clonotype. The chain employs TRBV12-3 or TRBV12-4 and TRBJ1-2; 12 nucleotides align to TRBD1. With 6 bases clipped from V and 4 bases from J, the junction kept 3 bases outside the gene matches. The CDR3 contains 14 residues. Here the CDR3 reads CASSGTGGVYGYTF. Here the CDR3 DNA reads TGTGCCAGCAGCGGGACAGGGGGCGTCTATGGCTACACCTTC.

This clonotype was seen repeatedly, ten times or more. The gene calls are TRBV3-1 and TRBJ1-1, with 7 bases matching TRBD1. J gave up 2 bases and V 4 bases, and 4 bases lay outside the gene matches. The germline CDR1 and CDR2 sequences are LGHDT and YNNKEL (reference sequence). The CDR3 consists of 14 residues. CDR3 amino acids: CASSLNRGNTEAFF. Written as DNA, the CDR3 is TGTGCCAGCAGCCTTAACAGGGGAAACACTGAAGCTTTCTTT.

A few counts support this clonotype. The chain has TRBV5-6 and TRBJ2-1; TRBD2 matches 8 bases. Trimming removed 3 bases from V and 9 bases from J; junction bases left unmatched: 11. The CDR3 contains 15 residues. Germline lookup yields CDR1 SGHDT and CDR2 YYEEEE. The CDR3, as DNA: TGTGCCAGCAGCTGGGGACTAGGTTCTCTCTCTGAGCAGTTCTTC. As protein: CASSWGLGSLSEQFF.

The J gene is TRBJ2-2, the V gene TRBV20-1; 7 bases map to TRBD2. Germline loops: CDR1 DFQATT, CDR2 SNEGSKA (reference sequence). CDR3 length: 15 residues. The V segment lost 1 base and the J segment 1 base; nucleotides outside the gene matches: 3. Here the CDR3 DNA reads TGCAGTGCTAGAGTTCCTAGCGGGAACACCGGGGAGCTGTTTTTT. Translated: CSARVPSGNTGELFF.

The table lists this clonotype with many counts. This sequence joins TRBV10-3 and TRBJ2-3, with 7 nucleotides matching TRBD2. This CDR3 has 17 residues. V dropped 2 bases and J dropped 1; count of bases not matched to a gene: 9. Germline V gene lookup returns CDR1 ENHRY and CDR2 SYGVKD. CDR3 bases: TGTGCCATCAGTGAGCCTAGCGGAAGTTTAGGCACAGATACGCAGTATTTT. Protein: CAISEPSGSLGTDTQYF.

This clonotype was picked up many times. The chain is built from TRBV5-6 and TRBJ2-1; D is perhaps TRBD1 or TRBD2 (5 bases each). CDR1 and CDR2 from the germline V gene are SGHDT and YYEEEE. The V gene lost 0 bases and the J gene lost 6 bases, with 16 bases spanning the gap. CDR3 length equals 16 residues. The CDR3: CASSLAKGTLVNEQFF. In DNA form, the CDR3 reads TGTGCCAGCAGCTTGGCCAAAGGGACGCTTGTCAATGAGCAGTTCTTC.

This clonotype came up a few times. This rearrangement joins TRBV6-5 to TRBJ2-3, with D possibly called TRBD1 or TRBD2 (5 bases each). There are 14 residues in the CDR3. Trimming took 7 bases from V and 5 from J, leaving 16 bases between them. Germline-derived CDR1 and CDR2 are MNHEY and SVGAGI. The CDR3 spells CASKDRQRKDTQYF. CDR3 in DNA: TGTGCCAGCAAGGATAGACAGCGGAAAGATACGCAGTATTTT.

V gene TRBV5-8 combines with J gene TRBJ2-1, with 11 positions matching TRBD1. Germline values: CDR1 SGHTS, CDR2 YDEGEE. There are 15 residues in the CDR3. The trim removed 4 bases at V and 5 bases at J, leaving 5 bases unmatched. The CDR3 region is CASSPGTGGNNEQFF. DNA of the CDR3: TGTGCCAGCAGCCCCGGGACAGGGGGTAACAATGAGCAGTTCTTC.

This chain joins TRBV28 and TRBJ2-7; 13 bases map to TRBD2. Germline V gene lookup returns CDR1 MDHEN and CDR2 SYDVKM. The CDR3 contains 14 residues. V shed 10 bases, J shed 1 base, and the junction held 4 bases outside the gene matches. The CDR3, as DNA: TGTGCCACGAAACTAGCGGGAGGGTCCTACGAGCAGTACTTC. Protein: CATKLAGGSYEQYF.

This clonotype was observed a few times. The rearrangement uses TRBV5-6 and TRBJ2-2, with D unresolved. CDR1 is SGHDT and CDR2 is YYEEEE in the germline V gene. Trimming pared 1 base from V and 4 bases from J, leaving 14 bases between. CDR3 length: 16 residues. CDR3 in DNA: TGTGCCAGCAGCTTGTCGATTAGCTCTGTCACCGGGGAGCTGTTTTTT. The encoded protein is CASSLSISSVTGELFF.

The rearrangement uses TRBV7-2 and TRBJ2-1; 7 bases match TRBD2. V lost 4 bases to trimming and J lost 8 bases; unmatched junction nucleotides: 14. The germline V gene has CDR1 SGHTA and CDR2 FQGNSA. The CDR3 is made up of 16 amino acids. The DNA for the CDR3 is TGTGCCAGCAGCTCTCCCGAGGTGGCAGGGAGGGATGAGCAGTTCTTC. Translated, it gives CASSSPEVAGRDEQFF. Complete variable domain (other parts from reference TRBV7-2 and TRBJ2-1): GAGVSQSPSNKVTEKGKDVELRCDPISGHTALYWYRQSLGQGLEFLIYFQGNSAPDKSGLPSDRFSAERTGGSVSTLTIQRTQQEDSAVYLCASSSPEVAGRDEQFFGPGTRLTVL.

This clonotype appeared many times. V usage is TRBV6-2 or TRBV6-3 and J usage is TRBJ2-7; D is perhaps TRBD1 or TRBD2 (5 bases each). Germline CDR1 MNHEY, CDR2 SVGEGT. CDR3 length: 14 amino acids. With 2 bases removed from V and 8 bases from J, the gap between germline ends came to 16 bases. CDR3 loop: CASSYPGRDVQQYF. The CDR3 region has the DNA TGTGCCAGCAGTTACCCGGGCCGGGACGTTCAGCAGTACTTC.

The chain couples TRBV6-5 to TRBJ2-2; TRBD2 might be the D (6 bases). Germline V CDR1 and CDR2: MNHEY, SVGAGI. Trimming pared 5 bases from V and 4 bases from J, leaving 17 bases between. The CDR3 has 16 amino acids. In nucleotides, the CDR3 is TGTGCCAGCAGTCAAGGAGGGCGGGTGGGCACCGGGGAGCTGTTTTTT. Translated: CASSQGGRVGTGELFF.

This clonotype was seen many times. The chain joins TRBV12-3 or TRBV12-4 to TRBJ1-1; 8 bases fit TRBD1. The CDR3 runs 15 residues. The ends lost 3 bases at V and 4 bases at J; junction bases unmatched: 7. CDR3 DNA sequence: TGTGCCAGCAGTTTTTCACAGGGGGGTGTCACTGAAGCTTTCTTT. Amino acid sequence: CASSFSQGGVTEAFF.

The table lists this clonotype with many counts. The rearrangement joins TRBV11-2 to TRBJ2-5, with 7 bases matching TRBD2. There are 16 residues in the CDR3. V lost 5 bases and J lost 4; bases outside the gene matches: 13. CDR1 SGHAT and CDR2 FQNNGV come from the germline V gene. The CDR3 DNA sequence: TGTGCCAGCAGCCCCGCGGTGGCGGGAGTACGAGAGACCCAGTACTTC. Its protein is CASSPAVAGVRETQYF.

This clonotype was found many times. This chain connects TRBV4-3 to TRBJ2-5; D gene unclear. Trimming pared 1 base from V and 5 bases from J, leaving 8 bases between. CDR1 LGHNA and CDR2 YSLEER come from the germline V gene. The CDR3 sequence is 13 residues long. CDR3 bases: TGCGCCAGCAGCCAAGCGGAAGCGGAGACCCAGTACTTC. It specifies CASSQAEAETQYF.

This clonotype was recorded a few times. The genes are TRBV5-6 and TRBJ2-3, with TRBD1 matching 7 bases. V dropped 4 bases and J dropped 2; count of bases not matched to a gene: 16. CDR1 and CDR2 (germline): SGHDT, YYEEEE. CDR3 length equals 18 residues. The CDR3 DNA is TGTGCCAGCAGCCAGAGGGACAGTCCTATACAGGCCACAGATACGCAGTATTTT. Translated, it gives CASSQRDSPIQATDTQYF.

This clonotype was seen a handful of times. The chain couples TRBV5-4 to TRBJ2-1; 7 bases fit TRBD2. J was trimmed by 0 bases and V by 5 bases; bases with no gene match: 5. The CDR3 contains 15 residues. Germline CDR1 is SGHNT and CDR2 is YYREEE (reference sequence). Here the CDR3 reads CASSSGGFSYNEQFF. Written as DNA, the CDR3 is TGTGCCAGCAGTTCGGGGGGTTTCTCCTACAATGAGCAGTTCTTC.

The rearrangement joins TRBV7-9 to TRBJ1-2; TRBD1 matches 10 bases. V shed 5 bases, J shed 8 bases, and the junction held 11 bases outside the gene matches. This CDR3 comprises 15 residues. Germline CDR1 reads SEHNR; CDR2 reads FQNEAQ (reference sequence). The DNA for the CDR3 is TGTGCCAGCAGCCGGGACAGGGGTATTGTTTGGGGCTACACCTTC. Its translation: CASSRDRGIVWGYTF.

This clonotype was detected ten times or more. The chain joins TRBV15 to TRBJ1-1; no clear D. The CDR3 is made up of 14 amino acids. V lost 3 bases to trimming and J lost 4 bases, with 12 bases between them. CDR1 and CDR2 from the germline V gene are LNHNV and YYDKDF (reference sequence). The CDR3 is CATSRAHQVTEAFF. In nucleotides, the CDR3 is TGTGCCACCAGCAGGGCCCACCAAGTCACTGAAGCTTTCTTT. Supplemented by reference TRBV15 and TRBJ1-1, the full variable domain reads DAMVIQNPRYQVTQFGKPVTLSCSQTLNHNVMYWYQQKSSQAPKLLFHYYDKDFNNEADTPDNFQSRRPNTSFCFLDIRSPGLGDTAMYLCATSRAHQVTEAFFGQGTRLTVV.